This T cell receptor beta chain was profiled in a study of T cell responses to AZD1222 COVID-19 vaccine. About this clone: What it binds is not known.

Losses at the gene ends were 2 bases for V and 3 bases for J; bases not matched to a gene: 9. This CDR3 comprises 18 residues. Germline values: CDR1 SGHRS, CDR2 YFSETQ. Regarding the study as a whole: Dominant CD4 TCR responses targeted spike regions 160-218 and 743-854. With two AZD1222 doses given, Spike-specific TCR breadth and depth both rose. Donors, mostly white British, included more females; clonal diversity was possibly underestimated.

Profiled with immunoSEQ multiplex PCR; TCRdb holds only in-frame clones, not every one. The sample lists some 150,000 clones, 75% to 90% occurring once. The material sequenced was peripheral blood, taken 28 days after the second dose of the MenACWY control vaccine. The chain has TRBV5-1 and TRBJ2-6; 9 nucleotides line up with TRBD2. The receptor was isolated from an adult who received the MenACWY meningococcal vaccine as a control. CDR3: CASSLLAGPLYGANVLTF. In DNA form, the CDR3 reads TGCGCCAGCAGCTTACTAGCGGGCCCGTTGTATGGGGCCAACGTCCTGACTTTC.